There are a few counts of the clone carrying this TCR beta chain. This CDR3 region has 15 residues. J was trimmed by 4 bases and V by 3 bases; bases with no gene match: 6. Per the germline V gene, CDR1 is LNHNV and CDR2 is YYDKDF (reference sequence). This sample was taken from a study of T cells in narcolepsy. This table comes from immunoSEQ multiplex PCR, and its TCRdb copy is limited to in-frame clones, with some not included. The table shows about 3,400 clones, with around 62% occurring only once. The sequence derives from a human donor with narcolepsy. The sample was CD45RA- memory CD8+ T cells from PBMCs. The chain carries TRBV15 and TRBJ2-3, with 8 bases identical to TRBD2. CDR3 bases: TGTGCCACCAGCAGGGCGGGGGGACTACCAGATACGCAGTATTTT. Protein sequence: CATSRAGGLPDTQYF.